The 30 T cell receptor beta chains below were found in one sample sequenced in a study of shared clonotypes between healthy human individuals. Repertoires were generated with immunoSEQ multiplex PCR, while TCRdb's copy carries only in-frame clones and drops some. The sample consists of some 690,000 clones, around 91% of them appearing once. The sample consisted of memory CD8+ T cells from PBMCs. Documented subset: CD45RO+ cells pooled with CCR7-negative TemRA cells. The receptors originated from a young man in good health. Some clones in this sample may be carry-over from other donors' samples.

The rearrangement links TRBV4-3 to TRBJ2-2; D is unclear. Germline V gene sequence: CDR1 LGHNA, CDR2 YSLEER. The CDR3 is 17 residues long. The V gene lost 1 base and the J gene lost 3 bases, with 15 bases spanning the gap. CDR3 DNA sequence: TGCGCCAGCAGCCAAGGCTCGGCAGCGCGATACACCGGGGAGCTGTTTTTT. It encodes CASSQGSAARYTGELFF.

V usage is TRBV4-3 and J usage is TRBJ2-7, with 9 bases identical to TRBD1. The V segment lost 1 base and the J segment 2 bases; nucleotides outside the gene matches: 3. The CDR3 is 15 residues long. CDR1 is LGHNA and CDR2 is YSLEER in the germline V gene. The CDR3 loop reads CASSQGNRGPYEQYF. CDR3 nucleotides: TGCGCCAGCAGCCAAGGTAACAGGGGGCCCTACGAGCAGTACTTC.

This clone was found once. The sample carries other DNA sequences with the same CDR3. V is TRBV9 and J is TRBJ2-3; no reliable D call. The CDR3 totals 13 residues. The germline CDR1 and CDR2 sequences are SGDLS and YYNGEE. V lost 2 bases, J lost 4 bases, and 8 bases lay in between. The CDR3 spells CASSVGSPDTQYF. CDR3 coding DNA: TGTGCCAGCAGCGTCGGGTCCCCAGATACGCAGTATTTT.

V gene TRBV27 combines with J gene TRBJ1-5, with TRBD1 as a possible D gene (6 bases). Germline CDR1 reads MNHEY; CDR2 reads SMNVEV (reference sequence). The CDR3 length is 18 residues. The germline V and J ends were trimmed by 2 bases and 4 bases, with 21 bases remaining between them. CDR3 bases: TGTGCCAGCAGTTTACTTTCCCCGGCAGGGGCTTCGAATCAGCCCCAGCATTTT. Translating gives CASSLLSPAGASNQPQHF.

The chain is built from TRBV19 and TRBJ1-5; 8 bases align to TRBD1. J was trimmed by 3 bases and V by 7 bases; bases with no gene match: 5. This CDR3 is built from 14 residues. Germline V gives CDR1 LNHDA, CDR2 SQIVND (reference sequence). The CDR3 DNA is TGTGCCAGTACCAAGGACAGGGACAATCAGCCCCAGCATTTT. Translating it yields CASTKDRDNQPQHF.

Concerning this clone: This sample also contains other DNA sequences that code for the same CDR3. The chain employs TRBV7-9 and TRBJ2-7, with D perhaps TRBD1 (5 bases). This CDR3 is 12 amino acids long. The ends were cut back, 6 bases at V and 1 base at J, with 7 bases in the middle. Germline CDR1 and CDR2: SEHNR and FQNEAQ (reference sequence). As DNA, the CDR3 is TGTGCCAGCAGTCAGGGATCCTACGAGCAGTACTTC. This translates into CASSQGSYEQYF. The variable domain in full, with the rest retrieved from reference TRBV7-9 and TRBJ2-7, is DTGVSQNPRHKITKRGQNVTFRCDPISEHNRLYWYRQTLGQGPEFLTYFQNEAQLEKSRLLSDRFSAERPKGSFSTLEIQRTEQGDSAMYLCASSQGSYEQYFGPGTRLTVT.

This chain connects TRBV6-7 to TRBJ2-3; the D gene is possibly TRBD2 (6 bases). TRBV6-7 is an open reading frame, and its role is uncertain. CDR3 length equals 18 residues. The V end was cut by 5 bases, the J end by 3 bases, with 24 bases between. DNA for the CDR3: TGTGCCAGCAGTAATTATACTGGGACTCCAAAGGGTACAGATACGCAGTATTTT. It translates to CASSNYTGTPKGTDTQYF.

The chain has TRBV28 and TRBJ2-1; D possibly corresponds to TRBD2 (6 bases). V shed 4 bases and J shed 0 bases, with 16 bases lying between them. Germline V gene sequence: CDR1 MDHEN, CDR2 SYDVKM. The CDR3 covers 17 residues. CDR3 sequence reads: CASSWKDYPSSYNEQFF. The CDR3 DNA sequence: TGTGCCAGCAGTTGGAAGGACTACCCGAGCTCCTACAATGAGCAGTTCTTC.

The chain couples TRBV10-2 to TRBJ2-3, with a tentative D call TRBD2 (6 bases). The CDR3 length is 15 residues. Deletions cut 3 bases from V and 4 bases from J, with 14 bases between. Per germline, CDR1 WSHSY and CDR2 SAAADI. The CDR3 nucleotides are TGCGCCAGCAGTGATTTGGGGGGAGCTTCAGATACGCAGTATTTT. Translating gives CASSDLGGASDTQYF.

This clone was seen a single time. The V call is TRBV27, the J call TRBJ2-1, with 7 bases identical to TRBD2. The CDR3 sequence is 14 residues long. Germline trimming cut 6 bases from V and 3 bases from J; bases unmatched to any gene: 5. The germline V gene encodes CDR1 MNHEY and CDR2 SMNVEV (reference sequence). The DNA of the CDR3 is TGTGCCAGCAGGTCCGGGACTAACTACAATGAGCAGTTCTTC. It is translated as CASRSGTNYNEQFF.

With respect to this clone: Only one base separates this from a far larger clonotype, so it likely reflects a read error. This chain uses TRBV30 with TRBJ2-1, with D hard to call. Trimming pared 3 bases from V and 0 bases from J, leaving 12 bases between. The germline gives CDR1 GTSNPN, CDR2 SVGIG (reference sequence). This CDR3 is built from 15 residues. The CDR3, as DNA: TGTGCCTGGAGCGACGAGGCCAGCTCCTACAATGAGCAGTTCTTC. Translation gives CAWSDEASSYNEQFF.

The sample holds a few counts of this clone. The chain links TRBV27 to TRBJ1-1; TRBD1 is a possible D gene (6 bases). The germline CDR1 and CDR2 sequences are MNHEY and SMNVEV (reference sequence). There are 16 residues in the CDR3. Trimming took off 7 bases at V and 6 bases at J, with 24 bases between the two ends. The DNA of the CDR3 is TGTGCCAGCATGGACGGTGTGGGGGGCGGGTTCGCTGAAGCTTTCTTT. Residues: CASMDGVGGGFAEAFF.

The chain joins TRBV29-1 to TRBJ1-5; 9 nucleotides align to TRBD1. Per the germline V gene, CDR1 is SQVTM and CDR2 is ANQGSEA. The CDR3 contains 15 residues. Unmatched junction bases numbered 5, after V lost 2 bases and J lost 3 bases. Here the CDR3 reads CSVENRGLDNQPQHF. CDR3 DNA: TGCAGCGTTGAAAACAGGGGGCTGGACAATCAGCCCCAGCATTTT.

J is TRBJ2-5 and V is TRBV29-1; D gene unclear. Trimming left V 7 bases short and J 0 bases short, with 12 bases between. This CDR3 spans 13 amino acids. In germline, CDR1 is SQVTM, CDR2 ANQGSEA. CDR3 protein: CSGQLGYQETQYF. CDR3 DNA: TGCAGCGGACAACTTGGGTACCAAGAGACCCAGTACTTC.

The chain recombines TRBV4-3 with TRBJ2-7, with D tentatively TRBD2 (6 bases). Germline CDR1 reads LGHNA; CDR2 reads YSLEER. V was shortened by 1 base and J by 1 base, with 26 bases between the two germline ends. The CDR3 extends over 20 amino acids. For the CDR3, the DNA is TGCGCCAGCAGCCAAGGCCATACTGGAGGTCTCAGCGGGCTATCCTACGAGCAGTACTTC. This gives the protein CASSQGHTGGLSGLSYEQYF.

This chain connects TRBV5-4 to TRBJ1-2, with D maybe TRBD1 (5 bases). The V gene lost 0 bases and the J gene lost 8 bases, with 14 bases spanning the gap. Per the germline V gene, CDR1 is SGHNT and CDR2 is YYREEE (reference sequence). The CDR3 spans 14 residues. The CDR3, as DNA: TGTGCCAGCAGCTTGGTCATCGGGGGTGGCGGCTACACCTTC. This sequence encodes CASSLVIGGGGYTF.

CDR3 in amino acids: CASSSRLAGHNEQFF. The CDR3 DNA reads as TGTGCCAGCAGCTCAAGACTAGCGGGACACAATGAGCAGTTCTTC. This chain links TRBV7-9 with TRBJ2-1; 11 bases map to TRBD2. CDR3 length equals 15 residues. V lost 4 bases to trimming and J lost 5 bases; unmatched junction nucleotides: 4. In germline, CDR1 is SEHNR, CDR2 FQNEAQ (reference sequence).

This clone occurred once. This chain uses TRBV6-5 with TRBJ1-5; D is ambiguous. The V gene lost 6 bases and the J gene lost 4 bases, with 16 bases spanning the gap. CDR1 is MNHEY and CDR2 is SVGAGI in the germline V gene. CDR3 length equals 15 residues. CDR3 sequence reads: CASSRLEGPNQPQHF. The CDR3 nucleotides read TGTGCCAGCAGCCGCCTGGAAGGCCCAAATCAGCCCCAGCATTTT.

The chain recombines TRBV27 with TRBJ2-2; 7 bases agree with TRBD1. Germline V gives CDR1 MNHEY, CDR2 SMNVEV (reference sequence). The V gene end was trimmed by 3 bases and the J gene end by 1 base; junction bases not matched to a gene: 11. The CDR3 loop spans 18 amino acids. For the CDR3, the DNA is TGTGCCAGCAGTTTCTCGACAGGGATTTTCGAGAACACCGGGGAGCTGTTTTTT. Protein sequence: CASSFSTGIFENTGELFF.

The chain joins TRBV10-3 to TRBJ2-3; TRBD2 aligns across 13 bases. J gave up 5 bases and V 3 bases, and 5 bases lay outside the gene matches. The germline CDR1 and CDR2 sequences are ENHRY and SYGVKD. The length of the CDR3 is 16 residues. DNA for the CDR3: TGTGCCATCAGTGATAGGACTAGCGGGAGAGAAGATACGCAGTATTTT. Its translation is CAISDRTSGREDTQYF.

In nucleotides, the CDR3 is TGTGCCAGCAGCGCAAACAAAGGGCTTTCTGAAGCTTTCTTT. This codes for CASSANKGLSEAFF. V usage is TRBV9 and J usage is TRBJ1-1; D unresolved. The V gene lost 3 bases and the J gene lost 6 bases, with 15 bases spanning the gap. The CDR3 contains 14 residues. Germline loops: CDR1 SGDLS, CDR2 YYNGEE.

The V and J genes are TRBV7-9 and TRBJ2-2, with D perhaps matching TRBD2 (5 bases). Germline CDR1 reads SEHNR; CDR2 reads FQNEAQ (reference sequence). V was trimmed by 1 base and J by 4 bases, leaving 22 bases between them. The CDR3 has 19 residues. The CDR3 spells CASSLDWATGFVSTGELFF. DNA of the CDR3: TGTGCCAGCAGCTTAGACTGGGCGACGGGATTTGTGTCCACCGGGGAGCTGTTTTTT.

As for this clone: This specimen includes other DNA sequences encoding the same CDR3. This chain links TRBV29-1 with TRBJ2-1; TRBD1 matches at 9 bases. The germline gives CDR1 SQVTM, CDR2 ANQGSEA. The CDR3 loop spans 14 amino acids. V trimming: 5 bases; J trimming: 2 bases; junction bases outside the gene matches: 4. The CDR3 coding sequence is TGCAGCGTTACGACAGGGGGTACCTACAATGAGCAGTTCTTC. Its protein product is CSVTTGGTYNEQFF.

The rearrangement joins TRBV5-1 to TRBJ2-3; D gene ambiguous. Per the germline V gene, CDR1 is SGHRS and CDR2 is YFSETQ. Trimming left V 0 bases short and J 0 bases short, with 8 bases between. The CDR3 has 15 residues. CDR3 in amino acids: CASSLGVTSTDTQYF. Written as DNA, the CDR3 is TGCGCCAGCAGCTTGGGCGTTACTAGCACAGATACGCAGTATTTT. The variable domain in full, with the rest retrieved from reference TRBV5-1 and TRBJ2-3, is KAGVTQTPRYLIKTRGQQVTLSCSPISGHRSVSWYQQTPGQGLQFLFEYFSETQRNKGNFPGRFSGRQFSNSRSEMNVSTLELGDSALYLCASSLGVTSTDTQYFGPGTRLTVL.

The J gene is TRBJ2-2, the V gene TRBV4-2; D is undetermined. The CDR3 consists of 16 residues. Deletions cut 1 base from V and 0 bases from J, with 9 bases between. Per the germline V gene, CDR1 is LGHNA and CDR2 is YNFKEQ. CDR3 DNA: TGTGCCAGCAGCCAAGTTATCAACTCGAACACCGGGGAGCTGTTTTTT. It is translated as CASSQVINSNTGELFF.

The V call is TRBV13, the J call TRBJ2-6; D unresolved. The CDR3 is made up of 17 amino acids. V was trimmed by 5 bases and J by 2 bases, leaving 16 bases between them. The germline V gene encodes CDR1 PRHDT and CDR2 FYEKMQ (reference sequence). The CDR3 here is CASSHGSARPGANVLTF. The DNA for the CDR3 is TGTGCCAGCAGCCACGGAAGCGCTCGGCCTGGGGCCAACGTCCTGACTTTC.

The sample holds one count of this clone. V is TRBV7-9 and J is TRBJ2-1; no firm D call. CDR1 is SEHNR and CDR2 is FQNEAQ in the germline V gene (reference sequence). This CDR3 has 16 amino acids. Deletions cut 4 bases from V and 8 bases from J, with 21 bases between. CDR3 nucleotide sequence: TGTGCCAGCAGCTACCCTTCCAAACTGGTTAACGATGAGCAGTTCTTC. It codes for CASSYPSKLVNDEQFF.

This chain joins TRBV13 and TRBJ2-1; 7 positions agree with TRBD2. Losses at the gene ends were 4 bases for V and 0 bases for J; bases not matched to a gene: 3. In germline, CDR1 is PRHDT, CDR2 FYEKMQ (reference sequence). The CDR3 contains 15 residues. Written as DNA, the CDR3 is TGTGCCAGCAGCTACCGCGGGAGCTCCTACAATGAGCAGTTCTTC. Protein sequence: CASSYRGSSYNEQFF.

This clone showed up just once. V and J are TRBV4-3 and TRBJ1-2; no firm D call. The CDR3 spans 15 residues. The V and J ends lost 3 bases and 2 bases respectively, with 13 bases between them. Per germline, CDR1 LGHNA and CDR2 YSLEER. The CDR3 reads CASSQTTVKNYGYTF. In DNA, the CDR3 is TGCGCCAGCAGCCAGACGACGGTTAAGAACTATGGCTACACCTTC.

This chain joins TRBV7-2 and TRBJ1-1; D may be TRBD1 (5 bases). Trimming took 1 base from V and 11 from J, leaving 14 bases between them. Germline V lookup: CDR1 SGHTA, CDR2 FQGNSA. This CDR3 contains 13 residues. In DNA, the CDR3 is TGTGCCAGCAGCTTAGGGGGCGGGGTCGGCGCTTTCTTT. Amino acids: CASSLGGGVGAFF.